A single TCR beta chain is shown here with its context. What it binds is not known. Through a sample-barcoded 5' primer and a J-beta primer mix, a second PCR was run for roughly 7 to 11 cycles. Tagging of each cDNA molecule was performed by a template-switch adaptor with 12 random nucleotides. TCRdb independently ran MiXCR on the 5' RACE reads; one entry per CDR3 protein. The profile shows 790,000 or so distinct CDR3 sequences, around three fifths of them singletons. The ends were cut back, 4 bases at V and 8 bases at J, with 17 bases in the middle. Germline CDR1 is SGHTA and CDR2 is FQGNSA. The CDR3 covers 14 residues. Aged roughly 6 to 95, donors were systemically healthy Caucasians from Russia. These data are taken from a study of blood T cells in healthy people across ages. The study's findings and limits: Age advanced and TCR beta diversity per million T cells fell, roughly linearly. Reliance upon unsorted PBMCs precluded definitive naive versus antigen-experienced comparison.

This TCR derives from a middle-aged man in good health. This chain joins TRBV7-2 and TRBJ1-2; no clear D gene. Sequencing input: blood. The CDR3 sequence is CASSSGPLGGGYTF. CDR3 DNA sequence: TGTGCCAGCAGCTCCGGACCATTGGGTGGCGGCTACACCTTC. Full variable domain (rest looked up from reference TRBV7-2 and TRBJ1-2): GAGVSQSPSNKVTEKGKDVELRCDPISGHTALYWYRQSLGQGLEFLIYFQGNSAPDKSGLPSDRFSAERTGGSVSTLTIQRTQQEDSAVYLCASSSGPLGGGYTFGSGTRLTVV.